This section outlines one T cell receptor beta chain sequence together with its context. The antigen is not known. Data came from immunoSEQ multiplex PCR; TCRdb stores just in-frame clones and leaves some out. This table has about 38,000 clones, roughly 89% appearing once. This specimen comes from a study of neoadjuvant nivolumab and ipilimumab in lung cancer. Broader study findings: From pretherapy to surgery, tumor richness and clonality rose with dual therapy. Pretherapy blood TCR richness correlated positively with resected tumor richness. Compared with tumor-adjacent uninvolved lung, resected tumors showed greater richness and clonality. Only a small number of samples underwent TCR sequencing.

The CDR3 covers 20 residues. V shed 4 bases, J shed 0 bases, and the junction held 15 bases outside the gene matches. The germline CDR1 and CDR2 sequences are SGDLS and YYNGEE. The sample consisted of peripheral blood, taken before neoadjuvant nivolumab, alone or with ipilimumab. The sequence was obtained from an adult with non-small cell lung cancer. The chain carries TRBV9 and TRBJ2-1, with 11 nucleotides matching TRBD2. CDR3: CASSTILRTSGPRSYNEQFF. CDR3 DNA: TGTGCCAGCAGCACAATCTTGAGGACTAGCGGGCCCCGCTCCTACAATGAGCAGTTCTTC.